The rows below give T cell receptor beta chains drawn from one sample of a study of a mutant IDH1 vaccine in newly diagnosed glioma. Profiled with immunoSEQ multiplex PCR; TCRdb holds only in-frame clones, not every one. The data contain 30,000 to 40,000 clones, roughly 80% of them seen just once; the ten biggest clones take up roughly 5%. The antigens of these receptors remain unknown. Specimen: PBMCs, collected from a glioma patient whose treatment included an IDH1 peptide vaccine. The receptors here all came from a man aged 35-49 years with glioma. CDR3s include the opening cysteine and the closing phenylalanine or tryptophan. The order of the fields is V gene, clone size, D gene, J gene, CDR3 protein, CDR3 DNA. The D gene is left open where the match is weak. A row's size may be missing; if present it is once, few, many or a size class.

V: TRBV12-5; size: NA; D: NA; J: TRBJ1-1; CDR3: CASGFRGTEAFF; DNA: TGTGCTAGTGGTTTTAGAGGGACTGAAGCTTTCTTT
V: TRBV29-1; size: NA; D: NA; J: TRBJ2-7; CDR3: CSVLVLSQDSYEQYF; DNA: TGCAGCGTTCTAGTTTTATCGCAGGACTCCTACGAGCAGTACTTC
V: TRBV30; size: NA; D: NA; J: TRBJ2-1; CDR3: CAWAVSSYNEQFF; DNA: TGTGCCTGGGCGGTGAGCTCCTACAATGAGCAGTTCTTC
V: TRBV7-2; size: NA; D: TRBD2; J: TRBJ2-2; CDR3: CASHRGGYTGELFF; DNA: TGTGCCAGCCACCGGGGGGGGTACACCGGGGAGCTGTTTTTT
V: TRBV7-2; size: NA; D: NA; J: TRBJ2-7; CDR3: CASSQGRAGGTSYEQYF; DNA: TGTGCCAGCAGCCAGGGCAGGGCCGGGGGGACATCCTACGAGCAGTACTTC
V: TRBV28; size: NA; D: NA; J: TRBJ1-3; CDR3: CASSLLAEASGNTIYF; DNA: TGTGCCAGCAGTTTGCTCGCGGAGGCGTCTGGAAACACCATATATTTT
V: TRBV7-2; size: NA; D: TRBD2; J: TRBJ2-1; CDR3: CASSLDQAGGSNEQFF; DNA: TGTGCCAGCAGCCTAGACCAAGCGGGGGGTTCCAATGAGCAGTTCTTC
V: TRBV5-4; size: NA; D: TRBD2; J: TRBJ2-1; CDR3: CASTSSGDFYNEQFF; DNA: TGTGCCAGCACCAGCAGCGGGGACTTCTACAATGAGCAGTTCTTC
V: TRBV4-1; size: once; D: NA; J: TRBJ1-4; CDR3: CASSQDRVYLHEKLFF; DNA: TGCGCCAGCAGCCAAGATCGGGTTTATCTCCATGAAAAACTGTTTTTT
V: TRBV28; size: NA; D: NA; J: TRBJ1-1; CDR3: CASSLPLKSRMNTEAFF; DNA: TGTGCCAGCAGTTTACCTCTAAAATCCCGCATGAACACTGAAGCTTTCTTT
V: TRBV28; size: NA; D: NA; J: TRBJ2-2; CDR3: CASSSPGAGANTGELFF; DNA: TGTGCCAGCAGTTCTCCAGGTGCAGGGGCGAACACCGGGGAGCTGTTTTTT
V: TRBV30; size: NA; D: TRBD2; J: TRBJ2-3; CDR3: CAWTGTSGSTKDTQYF; DNA: TGTGCCTGGACCGGGACTAGCGGGAGTACGAAAGATACGCAGTATTTT
V: TRBV7-2; size: NA; D: TRBD1; J: TRBJ2-3; CDR3: CASSKDRQGRTYF; DNA: TGTGCCAGCAGCAAAGATCGACAGGGTCGTACGTATTTT
V: TRBV2; size: NA; D: NA; J: TRBJ1-6; CDR3: CASMDSLNSPLHF; DNA: TGTGCCAGCATGGACAGCCTTAATTCACCCCTCCACTTT